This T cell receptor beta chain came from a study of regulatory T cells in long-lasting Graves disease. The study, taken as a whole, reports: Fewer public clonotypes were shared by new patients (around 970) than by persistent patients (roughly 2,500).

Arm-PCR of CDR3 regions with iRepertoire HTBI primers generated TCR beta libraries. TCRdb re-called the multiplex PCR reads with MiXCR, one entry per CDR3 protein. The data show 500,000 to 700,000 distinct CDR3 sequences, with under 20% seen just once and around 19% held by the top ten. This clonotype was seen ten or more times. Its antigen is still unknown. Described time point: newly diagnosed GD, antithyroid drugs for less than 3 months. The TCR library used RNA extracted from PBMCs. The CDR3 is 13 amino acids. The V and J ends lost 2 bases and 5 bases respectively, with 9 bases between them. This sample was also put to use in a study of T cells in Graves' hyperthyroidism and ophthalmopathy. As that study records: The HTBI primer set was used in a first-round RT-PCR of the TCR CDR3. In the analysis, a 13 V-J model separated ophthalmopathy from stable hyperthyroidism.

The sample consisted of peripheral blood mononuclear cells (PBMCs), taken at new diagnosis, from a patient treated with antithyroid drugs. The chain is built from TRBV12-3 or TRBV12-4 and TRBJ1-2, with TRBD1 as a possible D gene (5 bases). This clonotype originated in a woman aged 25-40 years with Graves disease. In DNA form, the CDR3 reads TGTGCCAGCAGTTTAACAGGACGATATGGCTACACCTTC. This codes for CASSLTGRYGYTF.